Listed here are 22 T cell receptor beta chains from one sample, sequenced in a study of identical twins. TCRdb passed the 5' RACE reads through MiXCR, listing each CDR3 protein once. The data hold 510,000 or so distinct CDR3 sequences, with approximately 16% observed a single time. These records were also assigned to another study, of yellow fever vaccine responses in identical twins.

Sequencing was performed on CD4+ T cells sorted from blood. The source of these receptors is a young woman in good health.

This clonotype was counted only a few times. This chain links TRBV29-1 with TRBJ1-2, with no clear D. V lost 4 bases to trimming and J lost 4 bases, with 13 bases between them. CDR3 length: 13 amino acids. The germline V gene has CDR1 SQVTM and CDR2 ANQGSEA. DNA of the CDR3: TGCAGCGTTGTATCCACAGAGTCCTATGGCTACACCTTC. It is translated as CSVVSTESYGYTF.

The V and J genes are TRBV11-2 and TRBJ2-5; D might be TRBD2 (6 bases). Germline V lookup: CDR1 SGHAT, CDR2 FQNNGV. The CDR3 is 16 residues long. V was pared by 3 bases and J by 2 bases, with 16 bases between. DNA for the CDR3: TGTGCCAGCAGCTTTTATTCCGGGGGAGTACAAGAGACCCAGTACTTC. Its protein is CASSFYSGGVQETQYF.

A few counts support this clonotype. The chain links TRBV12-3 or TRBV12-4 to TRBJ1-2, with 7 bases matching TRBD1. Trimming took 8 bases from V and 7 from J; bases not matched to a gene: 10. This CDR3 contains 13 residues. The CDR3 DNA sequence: TGTGCCAGCGGTACGCACAGGGGTAGTGGCTACACCTTC. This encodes CASGTHRGSGYTF.

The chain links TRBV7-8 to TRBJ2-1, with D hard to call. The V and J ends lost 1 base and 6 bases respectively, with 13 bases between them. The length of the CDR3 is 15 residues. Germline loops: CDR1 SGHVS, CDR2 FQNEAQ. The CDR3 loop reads CASSLGLVSRNEQFF. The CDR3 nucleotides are TGTGCCAGCAGCTTAGGATTAGTCTCTCGCAATGAGCAGTTCTTC.

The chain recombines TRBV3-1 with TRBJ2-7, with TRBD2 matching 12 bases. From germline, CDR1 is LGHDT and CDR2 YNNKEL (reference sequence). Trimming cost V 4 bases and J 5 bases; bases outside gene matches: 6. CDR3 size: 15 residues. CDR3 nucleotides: TGTGCCAGCAGCCTCCTAGCGGGAGGGCCCCACGAGCAGTACTTC. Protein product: CASSLLAGGPHEQYF.

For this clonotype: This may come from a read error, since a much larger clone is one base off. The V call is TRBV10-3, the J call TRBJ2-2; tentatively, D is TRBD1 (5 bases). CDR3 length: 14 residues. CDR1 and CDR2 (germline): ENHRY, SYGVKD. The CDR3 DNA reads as TGTGCCACAAGACAGCCTAAAAACACCGCGGAGCTGTTTTTT. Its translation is CATRQPKNTAELFF.

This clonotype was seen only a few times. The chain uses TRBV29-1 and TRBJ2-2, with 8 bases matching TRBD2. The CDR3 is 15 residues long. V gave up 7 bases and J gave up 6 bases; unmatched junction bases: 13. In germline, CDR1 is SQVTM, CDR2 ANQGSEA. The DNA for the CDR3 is TGCAGCGCCCGTTCCGGGACTAGAGGCCCCGGGGAGCTGTTTTTT. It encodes CSARSGTRGPGELFF.

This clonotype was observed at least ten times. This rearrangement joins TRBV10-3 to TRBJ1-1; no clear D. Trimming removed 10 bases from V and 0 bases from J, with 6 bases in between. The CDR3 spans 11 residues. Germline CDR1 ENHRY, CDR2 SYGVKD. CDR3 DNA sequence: TGTGCCACCCAGATGAACACTGAAGCTTTCTTT. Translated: CATQMNTEAFF.

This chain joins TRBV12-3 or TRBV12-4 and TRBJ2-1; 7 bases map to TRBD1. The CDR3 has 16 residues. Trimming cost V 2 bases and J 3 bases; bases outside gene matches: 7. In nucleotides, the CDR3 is TGTGCCAGCAGTTTAAGGGGGCGAGGGGACTACAATGAGCAGTTCTTC. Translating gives CASSLRGRGDYNEQFF.

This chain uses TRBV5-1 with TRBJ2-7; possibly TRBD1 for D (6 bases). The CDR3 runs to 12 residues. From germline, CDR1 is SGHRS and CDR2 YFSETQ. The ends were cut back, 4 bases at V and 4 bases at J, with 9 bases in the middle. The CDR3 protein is CASSHREYEQYV. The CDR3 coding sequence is TGCGCCAGCAGCCACAGGGAATACGAGCAGTACGTC.

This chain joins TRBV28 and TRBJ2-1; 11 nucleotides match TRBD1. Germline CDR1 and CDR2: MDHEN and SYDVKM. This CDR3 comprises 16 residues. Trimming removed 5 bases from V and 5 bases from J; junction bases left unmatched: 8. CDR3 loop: CASSTAGTGGNNEQFF. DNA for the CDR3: TGTGCCAGCAGTACGGCCGGGACAGGGGGGAACAATGAGCAGTTCTTC.

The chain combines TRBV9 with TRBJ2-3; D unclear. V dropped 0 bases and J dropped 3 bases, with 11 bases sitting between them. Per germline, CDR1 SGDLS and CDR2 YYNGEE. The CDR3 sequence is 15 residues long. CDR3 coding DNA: TGTGCCAGCAGCGTAGCAGGAGTTATGACAGATACGCAGTATTTT. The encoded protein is CASSVAGVMTDTQYF.

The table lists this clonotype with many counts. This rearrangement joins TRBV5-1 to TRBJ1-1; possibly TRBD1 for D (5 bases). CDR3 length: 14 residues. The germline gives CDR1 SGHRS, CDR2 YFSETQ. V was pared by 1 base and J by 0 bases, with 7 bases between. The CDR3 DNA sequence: TGCGCCAGCAGCTTGCGGACACTGAACACTGAAGCTTTCTTT. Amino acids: CASSLRTLNTEAFF.

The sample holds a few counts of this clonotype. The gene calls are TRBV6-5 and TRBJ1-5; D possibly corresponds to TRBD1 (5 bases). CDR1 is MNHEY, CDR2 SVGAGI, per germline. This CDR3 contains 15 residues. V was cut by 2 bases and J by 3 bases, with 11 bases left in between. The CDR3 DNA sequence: TGTGCCAGCAGTTACGGGGGTTGGGCCAATCAGCCCCAGCATTTT. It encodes CASSYGGWANQPQHF.

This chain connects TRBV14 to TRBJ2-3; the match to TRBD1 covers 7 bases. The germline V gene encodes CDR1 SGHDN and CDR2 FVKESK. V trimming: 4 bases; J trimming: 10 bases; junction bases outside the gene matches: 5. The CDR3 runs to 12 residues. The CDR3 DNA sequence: TGTGCCAGCAGCCTACAGGGGTACGCGCAGTATTTT. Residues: CASSLQGYAQYF.

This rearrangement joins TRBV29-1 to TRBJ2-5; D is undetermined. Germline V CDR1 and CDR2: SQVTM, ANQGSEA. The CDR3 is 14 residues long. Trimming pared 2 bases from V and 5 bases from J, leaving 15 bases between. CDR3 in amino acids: CSVEFLHGRETQYF. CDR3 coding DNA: TGCAGCGTTGAATTCTTGCATGGTAGGGAGACCCAGTACTTC.

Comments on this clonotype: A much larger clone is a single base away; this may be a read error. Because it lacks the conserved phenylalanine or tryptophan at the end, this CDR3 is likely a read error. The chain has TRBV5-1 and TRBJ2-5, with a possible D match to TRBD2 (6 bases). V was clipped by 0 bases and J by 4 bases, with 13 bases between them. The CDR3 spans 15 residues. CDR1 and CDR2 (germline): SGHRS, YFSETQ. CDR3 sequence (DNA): TGCGCCAGCAGCTTGGCGGTTCGGGGAGGAGAGACCCAGTACTTA. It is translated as CASSLAVRGGETQYL.

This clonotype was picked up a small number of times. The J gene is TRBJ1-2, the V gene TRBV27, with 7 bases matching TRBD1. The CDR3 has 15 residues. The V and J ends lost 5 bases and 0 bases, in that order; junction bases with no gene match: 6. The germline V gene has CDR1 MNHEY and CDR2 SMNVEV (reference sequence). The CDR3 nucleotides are TGTGCCAGCAGTACCCAACAGGGGACTAACTATGGCTACACCTTC. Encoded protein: CASSTQQGTNYGYTF.

The CDR3 DNA sequence: TGTGCCAGCAGCCTCGGGACAGGAGGGATGTTGGTGCAGTTCTTC. It is translated as CASSLGTGGMLVQFF. The chain uses TRBV7-9 and TRBJ2-1; 8 bases are shared with TRBD1. The length of the CDR3 is 15 residues. Losses at the gene ends were 5 bases for V and 12 bases for J; bases not matched to a gene: 15. From germline, CDR1 is SEHNR and CDR2 FQNEAQ (reference sequence).

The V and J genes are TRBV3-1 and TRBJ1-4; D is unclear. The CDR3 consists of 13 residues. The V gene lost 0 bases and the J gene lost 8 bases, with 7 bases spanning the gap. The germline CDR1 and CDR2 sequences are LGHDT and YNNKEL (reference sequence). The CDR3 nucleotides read TGTGCCAGCAGCCAAGATCGTTTAGAAAAACTGTTTTTT. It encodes CASSQDRLEKLFF.

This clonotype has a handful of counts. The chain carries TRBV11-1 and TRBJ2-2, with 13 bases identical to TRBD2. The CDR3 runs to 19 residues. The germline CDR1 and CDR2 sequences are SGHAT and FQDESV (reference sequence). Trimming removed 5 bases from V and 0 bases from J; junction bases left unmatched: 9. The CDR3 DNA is TGTGCCAGCAGCCTCGGACTAGCGGGAGAATCCGCGAACACCGGGGAGCTGTTTTTT. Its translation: CASSLGLAGESANTGELFF.

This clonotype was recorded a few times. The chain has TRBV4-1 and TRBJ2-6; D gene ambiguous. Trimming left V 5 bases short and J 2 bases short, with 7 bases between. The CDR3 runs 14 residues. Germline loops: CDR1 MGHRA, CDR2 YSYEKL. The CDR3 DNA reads TGCGCCAGCAGCATGGAACCTGGGGCCAACGTCCTGACTTTC. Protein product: CASSMEPGANVLTF.